The 25 T cell receptor beta chains in this list originate from one sample, sequenced in a study of brain T cells in children with intractable seizures. Clones were read by immunoSEQ multiplex PCR, and TCRdb kept only the in-frame ones, dropping some. The sample holds approximately 330,000 clones, about 93% seen once. This sample's time point: blood from clinic visit 5 months post-surgery; TSC patient then seizure free. Sequencing used peripheral blood, obtained 4 to 5 months after surgery. The receptors stem from a boy younger than two with tuberous sclerosis and intractable seizures.

Remarks on this clone: This specimen includes other DNA sequences encoding the same CDR3. The chain joins TRBV12-3 or TRBV12-4 to TRBJ1-2, with D perhaps TRBD1 (5 bases). The ends were cut back, 3 bases at V and 8 bases at J, with 7 bases in the middle. The CDR3 length is 11 residues. The CDR3 region has the DNA TGTGCCAGCAGTTTGGGGGTCGGCTACACCTTC. Translation gives CASSLGVGYTF.

The chain combines TRBV19 with TRBJ2-5; 11 bases are a match to TRBD2. Trimming at V came to 0 bases and at J to 2 bases, leaving 8 bases not matched to a gene. Germline loops: CDR1 LNHDA, CDR2 SQIVND (reference sequence). This CDR3 has 18 amino acids. As DNA, the CDR3 is TGTGCCAGTAGTATAGAGTCTAGCGGGAGGCCCATACAAGAGACCCAGTACTTC. Translation gives CASSIESSGRPIQETQYF.

This chain connects TRBV19 to TRBJ2-3; D gene uncertain. Germline CDR1 reads LNHDA; CDR2 reads SQIVND (reference sequence). Trimming took 2 bases from V and 4 from J, leaving 7 bases between them. The CDR3 is 13 amino acids. The CDR3 coding sequence is TGTGCCAGTAGTATAAGAGGTGCAGATACGCAGTATTTT. Translating gives CASSIRGADTQYF.

The CDR3 sequence: CASNPSGSNYGYTF. CDR3 DNA sequence: TGTGCCAGCAACCCCTCGGGTTCTAACTATGGCTACACCTTC. V gene TRBV9 combines with J gene TRBJ1-2; no clear D gene. CDR3 length equals 14 residues. In germline, CDR1 is SGDLS, CDR2 YYNGEE. The V end was cut by 6 bases, the J end by 0 bases, with 12 bases between.

The chain links TRBV11-2 to TRBJ1-2; D uncertain. Germline CDR1 and CDR2: SGHAT and FQNNGV. V lost 0 bases and J lost 8, with 7 bases in between. The CDR3 spans 12 residues. The CDR3 reads CASSLDPRGYTF. The DNA of the CDR3 is TGTGCCAGCAGCTTAGATCCCCGGGGCTACACCTTC.

This clone has just one count. The rearrangement links TRBV28 to TRBJ1-2; no reliable D call. Between the trimmed V and J ends, which lost 6 bases and 3 bases, there was a span of 11 bases. The CDR3 sequence is 13 residues long. CDR1 is MDHEN and CDR2 is SYDVKM in the germline V gene. The CDR3 here is CASSPLEYYGYTF. In DNA, the CDR3 is TGTGCCAGCAGCCCCCTCGAGTACTATGGCTACACCTTC.

The CDR3 DNA sequence: TGCGCCACTTCTATCAGGGAAGGCTACGAGCAGTACTTC. This codes for CATSIREGYEQYF. V gene TRBV5-1 combines with J gene TRBJ2-7; the D gene is possibly TRBD1 (5 bases). Germline V gene sequence: CDR1 SGHRS, CDR2 YFSETQ. V was clipped by 9 bases and J by 3 bases, with 16 bases between them. CDR3 length: 13 amino acids.

This chain uses TRBV3-1 (or the pseudogene TRBV3-2) with TRBJ2-1; maybe TRBD1 (9 bases). Trimming shortened V by 4 bases and J by 6 bases, and 25 bases separated the two germline ends. This CDR3 spans 18 amino acids. Germline V lookup: CDR1 LGHDT, CDR2 YNNKEL (reference sequence). The CDR3 DNA sequence: TGTGCCAGCAGCCTCGATTCGGGGGGGACAGGGTTATTCAATGAGCAGTTCTTC. It specifies CASSLDSGGTGLFNEQFF.

The rearrangement links TRBV11-1 to TRBJ1-1; D not resolved. The CDR3 length is 13 residues. V was shortened by 1 base and J by 11 bases, with 14 bases between the two germline ends. CDR1 is SGHAT, CDR2 FQDESV, per germline (reference sequence). CDR3 sequence reads: CASSLGSGAVAFF. The CDR3, as DNA: TGTGCCAGCAGCTTAGGATCCGGCGCTGTGGCTTTCTTT.

The J gene is TRBJ1-1, the V gene TRBV7-6; D call uncertain. The germline V gene has CDR1 SGHVS and CDR2 FNYEAQ. V lost 1 base, J lost 0 bases, and 12 bases lay in between. The CDR3 covers 16 residues. CDR3 nucleotides: TGTGCCAGCAGCTTAGGGGTGGGGTCCATGAACACTGAAGCTTTCTTT. Translation gives CASSLGVGSMNTEAFF.

V and J are TRBV2 and TRBJ1-3, with 7 bases matching TRBD1. V shed 6 bases and J 3 bases; nucleotides not matched to a gene: 8. Germline lookup yields CDR1 SNHLY and CDR2 FYNNEI. The CDR3 has 15 residues. The CDR3 coding sequence is TGTGCCAGCAGCGGACAGGTCTGGGGTGGAAACACCATATATTTT. This gives the protein CASSGQVWGGNTIYF.

The rearrangement links TRBV21-1 to TRBJ1-6; the table's D call TRBD1 went unverified against the DNA. TRBV21-1 is labeled a pseudogene. This CDR3 is built from 15 residues. CDR3 bases: TGTGCCAGCAGCAATTTCGGACAGTTCCAATTCACCCTCCACTTT. Translated, it gives CASSNFGQFQFTLHF.

The chain recombines TRBV24-1 with TRBJ2-2; D is uncertain. Germline loops: CDR1 KGHDR, CDR2 SFDVKD. This CDR3 has 13 amino acids. V was clipped by 3 bases and J by 5 bases, with 6 bases between them. CDR3 amino acids: CATSDAQTGELFF. CDR3 nucleotides: TGTGCCACCAGTGATGCCCAGACCGGGGAGCTGTTTTTT.

CDR3 amino acids: CASSFRGGFGYGYTF. The CDR3 coding sequence is TGTGCCAGCAGTTTTCGGGGGGGATTCGGCTATGGCTACACCTTC. The V call is TRBV27, the J call TRBJ1-2; perhaps TRBD1 as D (5 bases). CDR3 length: 15 residues. V shed 3 bases and J shed 4 bases, with 15 bases lying between them. Germline values: CDR1 MNHEY, CDR2 SMNVEV (reference sequence).

The genes are TRBV19 and TRBJ2-1; TRBD1 matches 7 bases. Germline CDR1 and CDR2: LNHDA and SQIVND (reference sequence). Trimming took 1 base from V and 5 from J; bases not matched to a gene: 2. The CDR3 totals 14 residues. This CDR3 is CASSIGTGHNEQFF. CDR3 nucleotide sequence: TGTGCCAGTAGTATAGGGACAGGACACAATGAGCAGTTCTTC. Variable domain in full (rest from reference TRBV19 and TRBJ2-1): DGGITQSPKYLFRKEGQNVTLSCEQNLNHDAMYWYRQDPGQGLRLIYYSQIVNDFQKGDIAEGYSVSREKKESFPLTVTSAQKNPTAFYLCASSIGTGHNEQFFGPGTRLTVL.

As for this clone: The junction does not match germline at one end; this may be a read error. The V call is TRBV10-3, the J call TRBJ1-2; no clear D. The CDR3 is 12 amino acids. Germline lookup yields CDR1 ENHRY and CDR2 SYGVKD. The CDR3 loop reads CAISETDYGYTF. CDR3 nucleotide sequence: TGTGCCATCAGTGAGACGGACTACGGCTACACCTTC.

A few counts support this clone. The chain recombines TRBV2 with TRBJ2-6; TRBD1 agrees at 7 bases. J gave up 0 bases and V 11 bases, and 10 bases lay outside the gene matches. This CDR3 has 16 amino acids. CDR1 SNHLY and CDR2 FYNNEI come from the germline V gene. The CDR3 region is CAGLRDRASGANVLTF. Written as DNA, the CDR3 is TGTGCCGGCCTCAGGGACAGAGCCTCTGGGGCCAACGTCCTGACTTTC.

The rearrangement joins TRBV30 to TRBJ1-1, with a possible D match to TRBD1 (6 bases). The CDR3 is 15 amino acids. Trimming removed 8 bases from V and 2 bases from J, with 21 bases in between. From germline, CDR1 is GTSNPN and CDR2 SVGIG (reference sequence). The CDR3: CAAEEVRGGNTEAFF. The CDR3 DNA reads TGTGCCGCCGAGGAGGTCAGGGGCGGTAACACTGAAGCTTTCTTT.

This chain joins TRBV4-1 and TRBJ1-1; D call uncertain. Per germline, CDR1 MGHRA and CDR2 YSYEKL. With 0 bases removed from V and 4 bases from J, the gap between germline ends came to 9 bases. The CDR3 runs 14 residues. As DNA, the CDR3 is TGCGCCAGCAGCCAAGAACGACCCAGCACTGAAGCTTTCTTT. This encodes CASSQERPSTEAFF.

V is TRBV4-1 and J is TRBJ2-3; no clear D. The V and J ends lost 3 bases and 0 bases respectively, with 7 bases between them. Germline CDR1 is MGHRA and CDR2 is YSYEKL. The CDR3 covers 14 residues. The CDR3 DNA follows: TGCGCCAGCAGCCAGACCTCTAGCACAGATACGCAGTATTTT. Residues: CASSQTSSTDTQYF.

The CDR3 here is CSAVGVGNTIYF. Written as DNA, the CDR3 is TGCAGCGCCGTCGGGGTCGGGAACACCATATATTTT. The chain links TRBV29-1 to TRBJ1-3; no clear D. Per the germline V gene, CDR1 is SQVTM and CDR2 is ANQGSEA. The CDR3 has 12 residues. Trimming removed 7 bases at V and 7 bases at J, with 14 bases between.

V and J are TRBV12-1 and TRBJ2-3; the DNA was not used to check the table's D call, TRBD2. TRBV12-1 is designated a pseudogene. CDR3 length: 14 amino acids. The CDR3 sequence: CASSSKHPTDTQYF. Written as DNA, the CDR3 is TGTGCCAGCAGCTCGAAGCATCCCACAGATACGCAGTATTTT.

The chain is built from TRBV5-1 and TRBJ2-3; TRBD1 agrees at 7 bases. The CDR3 has 15 amino acids. Trimming at V came to 0 bases and at J to 4 bases, leaving 5 bases not matched to a gene. Germline assignment: CDR1 SGHRS and CDR2 YFSETQ. This CDR3 is CASSLDDRASDTQYF. DNA of the CDR3: TGCGCCAGCAGCTTGGACGACAGGGCGTCAGATACGCAGTATTTT.

This rearrangement joins TRBV14 to TRBJ1-1; 10 nucleotides match TRBD1. The CDR3 loop spans 17 amino acids. The ends lost 4 bases at V and 3 bases at J; junction bases unmatched: 11. Looked up from germline, CDR1 is SGHDN and CDR2 is FVKESK. The CDR3: CASSRPGQGSRDTEAFF. The CDR3 nucleotides read TGTGCCAGCAGCCGCCCGGGACAGGGGAGTAGGGACACTGAAGCTTTCTTT.

This chain uses TRBV6-5 with TRBJ2-5; D is possibly TRBD1 or TRBD2 (5 bases each). The V gene's germline CDR1 is MNHEY and CDR2 SVGAGI. This CDR3 is 15 amino acids long. Trimming cost V 0 bases and J 2 bases, with 10 bases left between them. CDR3 loop: CASSYSGTQQETQYF. Here the CDR3 DNA reads TGTGCCAGCAGTTACTCCGGGACGCAACAAGAGACCCAGTACTTC.